The next 10 T cell receptor beta chains were all read from a single sample in a study of T cell changes during pregnancy in multiple sclerosis. Repertoires were generated with immunoSEQ multiplex PCR, while TCRdb's copy carries only in-frame clones and drops some. The sample lists fewer than 110,000 clones; almost 95% were seen once. Source: peripheral blood, taken after pregnancy. The source is a female donor with multiple sclerosis, enrolled in a pregnancy study.

This sequence joins TRBV27 and TRBJ1-1; unclear D gene. The V and J ends lost 6 bases and 6 bases respectively, with 17 bases between them. Germline V CDR1 and CDR2: MNHEY, SMNVEV (reference sequence). The CDR3 consists of 14 residues. The DNA for the CDR3 is TGTGCCAGCAGCCCGGAGGAGGGTAGGTCTGAAGCTTTCTTT. This gives the protein CASSPEEGRSEAFF.

This clone came up once. The V gene is TRBV7-9, the J gene TRBJ1-1; unclear D gene. Per germline, CDR1 SEHNR and CDR2 FQNEAQ (reference sequence). This CDR3 spans 13 amino acids. Trimming removed 5 bases at V and 0 bases at J, with 7 bases between. CDR3 in amino acids: CASSRYMNTEAFF. CDR3 coding DNA: TGTGCCAGCAGCCGTTATATGAACACTGAAGCTTTCTTT.

V is TRBV6-5 and J is TRBJ1-5; D may be TRBD1 (6 bases). V lost 6 bases and J lost 4, with 10 bases in between. CDR1 is MNHEY and CDR2 is SVGAGI in the germline V gene. This CDR3 spans 13 amino acids. The DNA for the CDR3 is TGTGCCAGCAGAGGACAGATAAATCAGCCCCAGCATTTT. Protein product: CASRGQINQPQHF.

The chain couples TRBV4-2 to TRBJ1-5; no clear D gene. CDR1 is LGHNA, CDR2 YNFKEQ, per germline. With 0 bases removed from V and 4 bases from J, the gap between germline ends came to 4 bases. The CDR3 totals 13 residues. CDR3: CASSQDRNQPQHF. For the CDR3, the DNA is TGTGCCAGCAGCCAAGACAGGAATCAGCCCCAGCATTTT.

The chain's CDR3 is CASSPSGDSGGYTF. In DNA, the CDR3 is TGTGCCAGCTCACCAAGCGGAGATTCAGGTGGCTACACCTTC. The V and J genes are TRBV18 and TRBJ1-2; D is unclear. The CDR3 loop spans 14 amino acids. Germline V gives CDR1 KGHSH, CDR2 LQKENI. V lost 2 bases, J lost 7 bases, and 14 bases lay in between.

The chain uses TRBV6-1 and TRBJ1-4; D is uncertain. With 5 bases removed from V and 6 bases from J, the gap between germline ends came to 13 bases. From germline, CDR1 is MNHNS and CDR2 SASEGT. The CDR3 has 14 amino acids. Here the CDR3 DNA reads TGTGCCAGCAGTTTAACTCCCGAAGATGAAAAACTGTTTTTT. This translates into CASSLTPEDEKLFF.

This chain links TRBV7-9 with TRBJ2-3; 15 bases align to TRBD2. This CDR3 is 16 amino acids long. The trim removed 7 bases at V and 6 bases at J, leaving 8 bases unmatched. CDR1 is SEHNR and CDR2 is FQNEAQ in the germline V gene (reference sequence). The CDR3 spells CASTWTSGGAGDTQYF. CDR3 DNA sequence: TGTGCCAGCACCTGGACTAGCGGGGGGGCGGGGGATACGCAGTATTTT.

This clone has just a few counts. The chain couples TRBV29-1 to TRBJ1-1; D is unclear. Trimming pared 4 bases from V and 5 bases from J, leaving 11 bases between. Germline V gives CDR1 SQVTM, CDR2 ANQGSEA. This CDR3 spans 12 amino acids. CDR3 loop: CSVVGSKTEAFF. In nucleotides, the CDR3 is TGCAGCGTTGTTGGGAGTAAGACTGAAGCTTTCTTT. The full variable domain, its missing parts supplied by reference TRBV29-1 and TRBJ1-1, is SAVISQKPSRDICQRGTSLTIQCQVDSQVTMMFWYRQQPGQSLTLIATANQGSEATYESGFVIDKFPISRPNLTFSTLTVSNMSPEDSSIYLCSVVGSKTEAFFGQGTRLTVV.

The chain links TRBV5-1 to TRBJ2-7; a possible D gene is TRBD2 (6 bases). The CDR3 runs to 11 residues. Germline V gene sequence: CDR1 SGHRS, CDR2 YFSETQ. Deletions cut 5 bases from V and 9 bases from J, with 12 bases between. The DNA for the CDR3 is TGCGCCAGCAGGGGCGGGGCCGGGCAGTACTTC. Encoded protein: CASRGGAGQYF.

The chain carries TRBV7-2 and TRBJ1-5; perhaps TRBD1 as D (5 bases). The CDR3 runs 14 residues. V lost 6 bases and J lost 2, with 11 bases in between. The germline gives CDR1 SGHTA, CDR2 FQGNSA. The CDR3 region has the DNA TGTGCCAGCAGTCGTGACAGAGGCAATCAGCCCCAGCATTTT. It yields the protein CASSRDRGNQPQHF.